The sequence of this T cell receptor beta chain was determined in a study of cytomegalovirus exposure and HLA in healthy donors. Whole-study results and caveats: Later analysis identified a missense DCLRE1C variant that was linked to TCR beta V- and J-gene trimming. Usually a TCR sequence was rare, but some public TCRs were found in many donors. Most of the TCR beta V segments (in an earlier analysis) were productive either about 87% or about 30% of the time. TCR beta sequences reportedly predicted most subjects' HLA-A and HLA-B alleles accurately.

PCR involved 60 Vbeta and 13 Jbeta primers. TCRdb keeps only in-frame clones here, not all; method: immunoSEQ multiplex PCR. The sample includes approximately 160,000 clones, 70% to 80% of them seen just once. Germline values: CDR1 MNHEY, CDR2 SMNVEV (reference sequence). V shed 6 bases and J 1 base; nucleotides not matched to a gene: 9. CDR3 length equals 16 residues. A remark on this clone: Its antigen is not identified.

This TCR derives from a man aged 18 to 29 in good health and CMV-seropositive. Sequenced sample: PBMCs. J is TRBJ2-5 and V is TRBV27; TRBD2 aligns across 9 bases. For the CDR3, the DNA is TGTGCCAGCAGCCCCGCGGGGGGGGCCCTCCAAGAGACCCAGTACTTC. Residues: CASSPAGGALQETQYF.